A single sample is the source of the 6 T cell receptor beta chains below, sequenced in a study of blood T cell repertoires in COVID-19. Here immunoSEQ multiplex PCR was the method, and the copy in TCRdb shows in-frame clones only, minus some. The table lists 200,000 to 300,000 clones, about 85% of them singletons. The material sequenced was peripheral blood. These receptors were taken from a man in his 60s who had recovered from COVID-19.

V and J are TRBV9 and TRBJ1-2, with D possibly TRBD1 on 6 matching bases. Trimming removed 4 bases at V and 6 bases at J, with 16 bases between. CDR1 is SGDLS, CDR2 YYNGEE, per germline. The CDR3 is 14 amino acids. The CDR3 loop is CASSPRDIPNGYTF. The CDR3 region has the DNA TGTGCCAGCAGCCCCAGGGACATCCCAAATGGCTACACCTTC.

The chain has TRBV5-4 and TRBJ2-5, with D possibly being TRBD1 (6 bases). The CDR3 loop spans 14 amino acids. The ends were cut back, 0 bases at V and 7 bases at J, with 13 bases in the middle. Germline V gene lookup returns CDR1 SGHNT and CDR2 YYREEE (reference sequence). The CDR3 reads CASSLVGADGTQYF. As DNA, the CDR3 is TGTGCCAGCAGCTTGGTGGGGGCTGATGGGACCCAGTACTTC.

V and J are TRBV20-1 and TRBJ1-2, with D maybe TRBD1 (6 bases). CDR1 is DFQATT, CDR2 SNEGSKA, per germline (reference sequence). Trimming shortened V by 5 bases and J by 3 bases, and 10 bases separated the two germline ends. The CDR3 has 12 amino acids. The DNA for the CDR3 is TGCAGTGCTGGTGGACAGCACTATGGCTACACCTTC. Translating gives CSAGGQHYGYTF.

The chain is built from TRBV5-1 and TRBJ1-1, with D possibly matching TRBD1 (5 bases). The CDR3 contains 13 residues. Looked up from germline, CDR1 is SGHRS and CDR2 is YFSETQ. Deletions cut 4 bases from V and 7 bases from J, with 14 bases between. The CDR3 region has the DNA TGCGCCAGCAGCCTGGGGGAGGGGATTGAAGCTTTCTTT. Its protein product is CASSLGEGIEAFF.

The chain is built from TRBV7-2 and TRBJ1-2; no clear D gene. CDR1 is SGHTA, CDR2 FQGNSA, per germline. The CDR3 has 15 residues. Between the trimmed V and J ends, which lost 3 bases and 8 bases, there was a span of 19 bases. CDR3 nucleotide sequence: TGTGCCAGCAGCTTGTACAATTGGGCTTTTGGGGGCTACACCTTC. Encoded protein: CASSLYNWAFGGYTF.

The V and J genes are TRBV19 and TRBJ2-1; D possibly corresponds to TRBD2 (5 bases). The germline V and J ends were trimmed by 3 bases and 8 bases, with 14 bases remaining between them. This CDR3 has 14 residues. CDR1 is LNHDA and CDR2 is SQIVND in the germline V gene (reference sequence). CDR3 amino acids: CASSIGWGVDEQFF. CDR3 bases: TGTGCCAGTAGTATCGGTTGGGGAGTGGATGAGCAGTTCTTC.